The 21 T cell receptor beta chains listed next were all sequenced from one sample in a study of T cell changes during pregnancy in multiple sclerosis. Sequencing was performed with immunoSEQ multiplex PCR; in TCRdb, only in-frame clones are kept and a portion is missing. The repertoire holds tens of thousands of clones, with about 94% as singletons. The sequencing used peripheral blood, collected in the third trimester of pregnancy. These receptors came from a female donor with multiple sclerosis, enrolled in a pregnancy study.

J is TRBJ1-3 and V is TRBV27; D is unclear. This CDR3 is built from 15 residues. V lost 6 bases and J lost 1, with 13 bases in between. Germline CDR1 is MNHEY and CDR2 is SMNVEV (reference sequence). The CDR3 loop reads CASSPSAGSGNTIYF. CDR3 DNA: TGTGCCAGCAGCCCATCGGCGGGGTCTGGAAACACCATATATTTT.

Concerning this clone itself: Other DNA variants within this sample encode the same CDR3. In DNA form, the CDR3 reads TGTGCCAGCAGTGAAAGGGGAAGGGATGGCTACACCTTC. It codes for CASSERGRDGYTF. The chain carries TRBV6-1 and TRBJ1-2; D perhaps matches TRBD1 (5 bases). This CDR3 contains 13 residues. Germline loops: CDR1 MNHNS, CDR2 SASEGT. Trimming cost V 2 bases and J 6 bases, with 10 bases left between them.

The J gene is TRBJ1-2, the V gene TRBV4-1; TRBD1 is a possible D gene (6 bases). CDR3 size: 16 residues. V was trimmed by 2 bases and J by 1 base, leaving 14 bases between them. Germline CDR1 MGHRA, CDR2 YSYEKL. The CDR3 DNA sequence: TGCGCCAGCAGCCAAAACACTGGACAGTTTAACTATGGCTACACCTTC. Its translation is CASSQNTGQFNYGYTF.

The V call is TRBV7-2, the J call TRBJ2-3; TRBD2 matches at 8 bases. Germline loops: CDR1 SGHTA, CDR2 FQGNSA. The V and J ends lost 5 bases and 1 base, in that order; junction bases with no gene match: 8. The CDR3 has 16 amino acids. The CDR3 loop is CASSPGGGTGTDTQYF. The CDR3 nucleotides are TGTGCCAGCAGCCCCGGGGGGGGGACGGGCACAGATACGCAGTATTTT.

The V call is TRBV20-1, the J call TRBJ1-2, with 8 nucleotides matching TRBD1. The CDR3 covers 11 residues. Per germline, CDR1 DFQATT and CDR2 SNEGSKA (reference sequence). J was trimmed by 7 bases and V by 4 bases; bases with no gene match: 2. CDR3 residues: CSANDRGGYTF. DNA for the CDR3: TGCAGTGCTAACGACAGGGGTGGCTACACCTTC.

CDR3 protein: CASSSHRTGSGNTIYF. In DNA form, the CDR3 reads TGTGCCAGCAGCTCCCATCGGACAGGCTCTGGAAACACCATATATTTT. The rearrangement joins TRBV13 to TRBJ1-3, with 7 bases matching TRBD1. The CDR3 is 16 amino acids. CDR1 and CDR2 (germline): PRHDT, FYEKMQ (reference sequence). The V segment lost 4 bases and the J segment 0 bases; nucleotides outside the gene matches: 6. Full variable domain (outside the CDR3, taken from reference TRBV13 and TRBJ1-3): AAGVIQSPRHLIKEKRETATLKCYPIPRHDTVYWYQQGPGQDPQFLISFYEKMQSDKGSIPDRFSAQQFSDYHSELNMSSLELGDSALYFCASSSHRTGSGNTIYFGEGSWLTVV.

This clone has just a few counts. This sequence joins TRBV10-3 and TRBJ1-5; D gene unclear. There are 16 residues in the CDR3. Germline CDR1 is ENHRY and CDR2 is SYGVKD. Trimming shortened V by 0 bases and J by 6 bases, and 15 bases separated the two germline ends. CDR3 bases: TGTGCCATCAGTGAGTCGCCACGGTCTGGTTCTCAGCCCCAGCATTTT. Amino acids: CAISESPRSGSQPQHF.

The rearrangement links TRBV30 to TRBJ2-5; D call uncertain. The CDR3 totals 13 residues. V gave up 3 bases and J gave up 0 bases, with 8 bases separating them. Germline V gene sequence: CDR1 GTSNPN, CDR2 SVGIG (reference sequence). The CDR3 region is CAWRLTYQETQYF. The CDR3 nucleotides are TGTGCCTGGAGGTTGACATACCAAGAGACCCAGTACTTC.

A single count supports this clone. This chain joins TRBV4-1 and TRBJ1-1; 7 bases line up with TRBD1. The CDR3 covers 18 residues. CDR1 and CDR2 from the germline V gene are MGHRA and YSYEKL. V trimming: 3 bases; J trimming: 0 bases; junction bases outside the gene matches: 13. The CDR3 DNA is TGCGCCAGCAGCCACCGTGCGGAACAGGGGCCGATGAACACTGAAGCTTTCTTT. Translating it yields CASSHRAEQGPMNTEAFF.

J is TRBJ1-1 and V is TRBV7-9, with a possible D match to TRBD1 (5 bases). The CDR3 has 13 amino acids. V shed 5 bases and J shed 13 bases, with 20 bases lying between them. Germline V gene data show CDR1 as SEHNR and CDR2 as FQNEAQ (reference sequence). CDR3 protein: CASSAQVTPDGFF. In nucleotides, the CDR3 is TGTGCCAGCAGCGCACAGGTCACCCCGGACGGTTTCTTT.

The V and J genes are TRBV12-5 and TRBJ1-1; weak D call: TRBD1 (5 bases). Trimming left V 6 bases short and J 6 bases short, with 8 bases between. Germline V CDR1 and CDR2: LGHNT, FRNRAP. This CDR3 region has 11 residues. CDR3 sequence: CASGWGAEAFF. CDR3 sequence (DNA): TGTGCTAGTGGGTGGGGGGCTGAAGCTTTCTTT.

The CDR3 protein is CASSRDTDNSPLHF. The CDR3, as DNA: TGTGCCAGCAGTCGGGACACCGATAATTCACCCCTCCACTTT. The gene calls are TRBV6-6 and TRBJ1-6, with D perhaps matching TRBD1 (6 bases). The V gene's germline CDR1 is MNHNY and CDR2 SVGAGI (reference sequence). Trimming took off 5 bases at V and 5 bases at J, with 10 bases between the two ends. The CDR3 totals 14 residues.

A single count supports this clone. CDR3 residues: CASRQTSHTEAFF. The CDR3 DNA is TGTGCCAGCAGACAGACCTCACACACTGAAGCTTTCTTT. The genes are TRBV5-6 and TRBJ1-1; D remains ambiguous. Per germline, CDR1 SGHDT and CDR2 YYEEEE. The CDR3 runs to 13 residues. With 5 bases removed from V and 3 bases from J, the gap between germline ends came to 11 bases.

CDR3 sequence reads: CASSPSVGNQGMGEQYF. DNA for the CDR3: TGTGCCAGCAGCCCCTCGGTAGGGAATCAGGGGATGGGCGAGCAGTACTTC. The chain is built from TRBV9 and TRBJ2-7; tentatively, D is TRBD1 (6 bases). The CDR3 extends over 17 amino acids. Trimming stripped 4 bases from V and 6 bases from J, with 26 bases between. Looked up from germline, CDR1 is SGDLS and CDR2 is YYNGEE.

This clone occurred once. The V and J genes are TRBV6-6 and TRBJ2-2; D unresolved. The CDR3 runs 12 residues. The germline V gene encodes CDR1 MNHNY and CDR2 SVGAGI (reference sequence). V was pared by 5 bases and J by 6 bases, with 7 bases between. CDR3 in DNA: TGTGCCAGCAGTACCTATGCCGGGGAGCTGTTTTTT. Translated, it gives CASSTYAGELFF.

The gene calls are TRBV9 and TRBJ2-7; D possibly corresponds to TRBD1 (5 bases). The CDR3 totals 13 residues. Trimming stripped 0 bases from V and 3 bases from J, with 7 bases between. Germline V gene lookup returns CDR1 SGDLS and CDR2 YYNGEE. The CDR3 coding sequence is TGTGCCAGCAGCGTAGGACAGAGCTACGAGCAGTACTTC. Residues: CASSVGQSYEQYF.

The J gene is TRBJ1-1, the V gene TRBV4-1; 10 bases align to TRBD1. V was clipped by 4 bases and J by 8 bases; unmatched bases: 7. Germline loops: CDR1 MGHRA, CDR2 YSYEKL. CDR3 length: 14 amino acids. The CDR3 DNA reads TGCGCCAGCAGCCGAGACAGGGGGCTGGGGGAAGCTTTCTTT. Translating gives CASSRDRGLGEAFF.

With respect to this clone: Other nucleotide sequences from this sample produce the same CDR3. The chain is built from TRBV13 and TRBJ2-2; D unresolved. The CDR3 totals 14 residues. With 0 bases removed from V and 1 base from J, the gap between germline ends came to 3 bases. The V gene's germline CDR1 is PRHDT and CDR2 FYEKMQ (reference sequence). Here the CDR3 reads CASSLGRNTGELFF. CDR3 coding DNA: TGTGCCAGCAGCTTAGGCAGGAACACCGGGGAGCTGTTTTTT.

This chain joins TRBV5-5 and TRBJ2-7, with a tentative D call TRBD1 (5 bases). Germline V gene data show CDR1 as SGHKS and CDR2 as YYEKEE (reference sequence). Trimming removed 0 bases from V and 0 bases from J, with 10 bases in between. The CDR3 is made up of 15 amino acids. The CDR3 reads CASSLDRTSSYEQYF. CDR3 bases: TGTGCCAGCAGCTTGGACAGGACCAGCTCCTACGAGCAGTACTTC.

This clone turned up a few times. The chain couples TRBV27 to TRBJ1-2; 7 bases align to TRBD1. Germline V gene sequence: CDR1 MNHEY, CDR2 SMNVEV (reference sequence). The CDR3 is 12 residues long. J lost 4 bases, V lost 6 bases, and 2 bases had no gene match. The CDR3 sequence is CASRGQSYGYTF. The DNA for the CDR3 is TGTGCCAGCAGGGGACAGAGCTATGGCTACACCTTC.

The chain carries TRBV7-2 and TRBJ1-5; D might be TRBD1 (6 bases). Germline V gene lookup returns CDR1 SGHTA and CDR2 FQGNSA. V was pared by 5 bases and J by 6 bases, with 17 bases between. This CDR3 is 15 amino acids long. The CDR3 spells CASSPTQGFVQPQHF. The DNA for the CDR3 is TGTGCCAGCAGCCCAACACAGGGATTTGTTCAGCCCCAGCATTTT. The full variable domain, with the rest looked up from reference TRBV7-2 and TRBJ1-5, is GAGVSQSPSNKVTEKGKDVELRCDPISGHTALYWYRQSLGQGLEFLIYFQGNSAPDKSGLPSDRFSAERTGGSVSTLTIQRTQQEDSAVYLCASSPTQGFVQPQHFGDGTRLSIL.